This T cell receptor beta chain was found in a study of blood T cell repertoires in COVID-19. About the study: Material from acute and convalescent COVID-19 was sourced from the United States, Italy and Spain. Sources were T cells, B-cell-depleted T cells, or PBMCs; the material itself was cDNA or gDNA.

V gave up 2 bases and J gave up 6 bases, with 11 bases separating them. CDR3 size: 15 residues. Germline values: CDR1 SGHTA, CDR2 FQGNSA. In the study's own analysis: Estimation of nucleated cell counts relied on the amplification of reference gene primers. Assay used: immunoSEQ multiplex PCR; TCRdb lists only in-frame clones, some missing. Clone size and the V and J calls come from that table; the DNA yielded D and trimming. The profile shows under 150,000 clones, approximately 80% of them singletons. The chain links TRBV7-2 to TRBJ1-6; D is uncertain. Material: peripheral blood. This clonotype was obtained from a human donor in a cohort sampled during active COVID-19. The CDR3 bases are TGTGCCAGCAGCTTAATACAGATTTTTAATTCACCCCTCCACTTT. It is translated as CASSLIQIFNSPLHF.